This is a list of T cell receptor beta chains from one sample in a study of blood T cell repertoires in COVID-19. Sequencing was performed with immunoSEQ multiplex PCR; in TCRdb, only in-frame clones are kept and a portion is missing. The table shows 180,000 or so clones, with under 80% occurring only once. Sequencing was done on a sample of peripheral blood. These receptors were collected from a man in his fifties who had recovered from COVID-19. CDR3s include the opening cysteine and the closing phenylalanine or tryptophan. D genes are given only for firm matches. Part of the rows lack a size; the others show once, few, many or a class for expanded clones.

>TRBD2|many|TRBV3-1/TRBV3-2|17|TRBJ2-3
CASSLRAAGGPTDTQYF
TGTGCCAGCAGCCTCAGAGCGGCGGGAGGGCCCACAGATACGCAGTATTTT
>-|-|TRBV19|12|TRBJ1-6
CASSNTLAPLHF
TGTGCCAGTAGTAATACTTTGGCACCCCTCCACTTT
>TRBD1|-|TRBV7-8|15|TRBJ1-6
CASSRGQGSNSPLHF
TGTGCCAGCAGCCGAGGACAGGGCAGTAATTCACCCCTCCACTTT
>-|-|TRBV10-3|14|TRBJ1-2
CAINIQEKNYGYTF
TGTGCCATCAACATACAGGAAAAAAACTATGGCTACACCTTC
>-|many|TRBV30|14|TRBJ1-1
CAWSAVAGAAVAFF
TGTGCCTGGAGTGCAGTGGCAGGGGCCGCGGTAGCTTTCTTT
>TRBD2|-|TRBV6-5|14|TRBJ2-7
CASRLAGDSYEQYF
TGTGCCAGCCGACTAGCGGGAGATTCCTACGAGCAGTACTTC
>TRBD1|-|TRBV11-1|16|TRBJ1-5
CARNWTGRNHNQPQHF
TGTGCCAGGAATTGGACAGGCCGGAACCACAATCAGCCCCAGCATTTT
>TRBD1|-|TRBV3-1/TRBV3-2|15|TRBJ2-5
CASSQGRQGVETQYF
TGTGCCAGCAGCCAAGGCAGACAGGGGGTCGAGACCCAGTACTTC
>-|once|TRBV21-1|16|TRBJ2-4
CASSKRGRGSKNIQYF
TGTGCCAGCAGCAAAAGGGGGCGCGGGTCCAAAAACATTCAGTACTTC
>-|-|TRBV7-3|12|TRBJ2-3
CASSPGGDTQYF
TGTGCCAGCAGCCCCGGCGGGGATACGCAGTATTTT
>TRBD1|-|TRBV19|14|TRBJ1-2
CASSRNIGQDGYTF
TGTGCCAGTAGCCGAAATATCGGACAGGACGGCTACACCTTC
>-|few|TRBV7-9|12|TRBJ2-7
CASSQEVYEQYF
TGTGCCAGCAGCCAAGAGGTTTACGAGCAGTACTTC
>-|-|TRBV28|17|TRBJ1-6
CASSTNREPLPGSPLHF
TGTGCCAGCAGCACAAACAGGGAACCACTACCGGGATCACCCCTCCACTTT
>TRBD2|-|TRBV24-1|17|TRBJ2-2
CATSDRTSGGAAGELFF
TGTGCCACCAGTGATCGAACTAGCGGGGGGGCCGCTGGGGAGCTGTTTTTT
>-|-|TRBV11-3|14|TRBJ2-1
CASSLGALGGEQFF
TGTGCCAGCAGCTTAGGAGCGTTAGGGGGTGAGCAGTTCTTC
>TRBD1|few|TRBV24-1|17|TRBJ2-3
CATSDTWAAGGADTQYF
TGTGCCACCAGTGATACCTGGGCGGCAGGGGGCGCAGATACGCAGTATTTT
>TRBD2|once|TRBV7-3|14|TRBJ2-1
CASSPGTSFHEQFF
TGTGCCAGCAGCCCCGGGACTAGTTTTCATGAGCAGTTCTTC
>-|once|TRBV19|14|TRBJ2-1
CASSILASGNEQFF
TGTGCCAGTAGTATATTAGCCAGTGGCAATGAGCAGTTCTTC
>TRBD2|-|TRBV3-1/TRBV3-2|13|TRBJ2-7
CASSLAGVYEQYF
TGTGCCAGCAGCCTAGCGGGAGTATACGAGCAGTACTTC
>-|once|TRBV9|14|TRBJ2-3
CASSSSGRTDTQYF
TGTGCCAGCAGCTCGAGCGGACGCACAGATACGCAGTATTTT
>TRBD2|-|TRBV11-3|15|TRBJ2-3
CASSFTSGGADTQYF
TGTGCCAGCAGCTTTACCAGCGGGGGCGCAGATACGCAGTATTTT
>TRBD2|-|TRBV6-2/TRBV6-3|18|TRBJ2-5
CASSYSMLAAGTQETQYF
TGTGCCAGCAGTTACTCGATGCTCGCAGCGGGGACCCAAGAGACCCAGTACTTC
>TRBD1|-|TRBV7-8|13|TRBJ2-5
CASSSTGEETQYF
TGTGCCAGCAGCTCGACAGGGGAAGAGACCCAGTACTTC
>TRBD2|-|TRBV10-2|14|TRBJ2-1
CASGLAGGLNEQFF
TGCGCCAGCGGACTAGCGGGAGGGTTGAATGAGCAGTTCTTC
>-|-|TRBV2|14|TRBJ2-7
CASSDPHGAYEQYF
TGTGCCAGCAGTGATCCTCACGGTGCCTACGAGCAGTACTTC
>TRBD1|-|TRBV5-1|16|TRBJ1-2
CASSAGTGESNYGYTF
TGCGCCAGCAGCGCAGGGACAGGTGAATCAAACTATGGCTACACCTTC
>TRBD1|-|TRBV6-5|13|TRBJ1-2
CASSRQGIRGYTF
TGTGCCAGCAGCCGACAGGGGATAAGGGGCTACACCTTC
>TRBD1|-|TRBV6-5|13|TRBJ2-5
CASRDSFKETQYF
TGTGCCAGCCGGGACAGCTTTAAAGAGACCCAGTACTTC
>-|-|TRBV28|14|TRBJ1-1
CASRGAAENTEAFF
TGTGCCAGCAGGGGGGCAGCAGAGAACACTGAAGCTTTCTTT
>TRBD2|few|TRBV11-2|16|TRBJ2-5
CASSARGLAGAETQYF
TGTGCCAGCAGCGCCAGGGGACTAGCGGGAGCCGAGACCCAGTACTTC
>-|-|TRBV19|15|TRBJ1-1
CASSESGVLNTEAFF
TGTGCCAGTAGCGAATCCGGGGTTTTGAACACTGAAGCTTTCTTT
>TRBD2|once|TRBV9|15|TRBJ2-1
CASSVERDPINEQFF
TGTGCCAGCAGCGTGGAGCGGGACCCCATAAATGAGCAGTTCTTC
>-|many|TRBV4-1|14|TRBJ2-7
CASSLVEGNYEQYF
TGCGCCAGCAGCCTAGTCGAGGGAAACTACGAGCAGTACTTC
>TRBD1|-|TRBV28|16|TRBJ2-7
CASNLSGTGGGHEQYF
TGTGCCAGCAATCTCTCCGGGACAGGGGGCGGACACGAGCAGTACTTC
>TRBD2|-|TRBV28|16|TRBJ2-5
CASSGLAGGGQETQYF
TGTGCCAGCAGCGGACTAGCGGGAGGGGGCCAAGAGACCCAGTACTTC
>TRBD1|-|TRBV29-1|13|TRBJ1-2
CSFRQGGNYGYTF
TGCAGCTTCCGACAGGGGGGGAACTATGGCTACACCTTC
>-|-|TRBV11-2|15|TRBJ1-2
CASSLDYATNYGYTF
TGTGCCAGCAGCTTAGATTATGCGACTAACTATGGCTACACCTTC
>TRBD2|-|TRBV11-3|15|TRBJ2-7
CASSRDSGETYEQYF
TGTGCCAGCAGCCGCGATAGCGGGGAAACCTACGAGCAGTACTTC
>TRBD2|-|TRBV15|14|TRBJ2-7
CATSRTSGTYEQYF
TGTGCCACCTCCCGGACTAGCGGGACCTACGAGCAGTACTTC
>TRBD2|-|TRBV5-1|20|TRBJ2-7
CASSLVSSGRAPTTSYEQYF
TGCGCCAGCAGCTTGGTGTCTAGCGGGAGGGCCCCAACTACCTCCTACGAGCAGTACTTC
>TRBD1|once|TRBV11-3|18|TRBJ2-3
CASSSRPPGQGATDTQYF
TGTGCCAGCAGCTCTAGACCCCCGGGACAGGGGGCGACAGATACGCAGTATTTT
>TRBD1|-|TRBV19|14|TRBJ1-2
CASSEQGASYGYTF
TGTGCCAGTAGTGAACAGGGGGCGAGCTATGGCTACACCTTC
>TRBD1|few|TRBV5-4|14|TRBJ2-1
CASSLWDRVNEQFF
TGTGCCAGCAGCTTGTGGGACAGGGTTAATGAGCAGTTCTTC
>TRBD1|-|TRBV27|13|TRBJ1-1
CASSFQGAPEAFF
TGTGCCAGCAGTTTCCAGGGGGCACCGGAAGCTTTCTTT
>-|-|TRBV6-5|14|TRBJ2-7
CASTPTGSSYEQYF
TGTGCCAGCACGCCAACTGGTAGCTCCTACGAGCAGTACTTC
>TRBD1|-|TRBV15|15|TRBJ2-4
CATSTGTGFTNIQYF
TGTGCCACTTCAACCGGGACAGGGTTTACAAACATTCAGTACTTC
>-|-|TRBV19|14|TRBJ1-1
CASSMARINTEAFF
TGTGCCAGTAGTATGGCACGTATTAACACTGAAGCTTTCTTT
>TRBD1|-|TRBV2|13|TRBJ1-6
CASSTTGDSPLHF
TGTGCCAGCAGCACGACAGGGGATTCACCCCTCCACTTT
>TRBD2|-|TRBV10-3|14|TRBJ2-3
CAIKLAGGPDTQYF
TGTGCCATCAAACTAGCGGGAGGGCCGGATACGCAGTATTTT
>-|-|TRBV2|14|TRBJ2-1
CASSDLSSYNEQFF
TGTGCCAGCAGTGATTTGAGCTCCTACAATGAGCAGTTCTTC